These 4 T cell receptor beta chains originate from one sample sequenced in a study of T cell responses to AZD1222 COVID-19 vaccine. Sequencing was performed with immunoSEQ multiplex PCR; in TCRdb, only in-frame clones are kept and a portion is missing. The profile shows around 130,000 clones, nearly 95% of them singletons. The sequencing used peripheral blood, collected on day 0 of AZD1222 vaccination. Source of these receptors: an adult in good health.

This chain uses TRBV7-8 with TRBJ2-7, with 10 nucleotides matching TRBD1. The CDR3 sequence is 13 residues long. The V segment lost 5 bases and the J segment 3 bases; nucleotides outside the gene matches: 1. Germline V lookup: CDR1 SGHVS, CDR2 FQNEAQ. CDR3 residues: CASSRDRGYEQYF. The CDR3 nucleotides read TGTGCCAGCAGCCGGGACAGGGGCTACGAGCAGTACTTC. The full variable domain, rest sourced from reference TRBV7-8 and TRBJ2-7, is GAGVSQSPRYKVAKRGQDVALRCDPISGHVSLFWYQQALGQGPEFLTYFQNEAQLDKSGLPSDRFFAERPEGSVSTLKIQRTQQEDSAVYLCASSRDRGYEQYFGPGTRLTVT.

The chain has TRBV13 and TRBJ1-2; 7 bases are shared with TRBD1. V was clipped by 1 base and J by 13 bases; unmatched bases: 12. The CDR3 spans 14 residues. The germline CDR1 and CDR2 sequences are PRHDT and FYEKMQ (reference sequence). CDR3 in DNA: TGTGCCAGCAGCTTAGACCTACAGGGGCGCCTTTCCACCTTC. The encoded protein is CASSLDLQGRLSTF.

The CDR3 DNA is TGTGCCAGCAGCTGGGTAGCGGGAGAAGATACGCAGTATTTT. It codes for CASSWVAGEDTQYF. The chain uses TRBV7-2 and TRBJ2-3; TRBD2 agrees at 9 bases. From germline, CDR1 is SGHTA and CDR2 FQGNSA. Trimming at V came to 4 bases and at J to 5 bases, leaving 4 bases not matched to a gene. This CDR3 comprises 14 residues. Looking up the rest from reference TRBV7-2 and TRBJ2-3 gives the full variable domain: GAGVSQSPSNKVTEKGKDVELRCDPISGHTALYWYRQSLGQGLEFLIYFQGNSAPDKSGLPSDRFSAERTGGSVSTLTIQRTQQEDSAVYLCASSWVAGEDTQYFGPGTRLTVL.

The chain links TRBV5-1 to TRBJ2-7, with 11 nucleotides matching TRBD2. The CDR3 is made up of 16 amino acids. Germline assignment: CDR1 SGHRS and CDR2 YFSETQ. With 0 bases clipped from V and 5 bases from J, the junction kept 7 bases outside the gene matches. The CDR3 protein is CASSLVTSGGLDEQYF. CDR3 nucleotide sequence: TGCGCCAGCAGCTTGGTTACTAGCGGGGGACTGGACGAGCAGTACTTC.